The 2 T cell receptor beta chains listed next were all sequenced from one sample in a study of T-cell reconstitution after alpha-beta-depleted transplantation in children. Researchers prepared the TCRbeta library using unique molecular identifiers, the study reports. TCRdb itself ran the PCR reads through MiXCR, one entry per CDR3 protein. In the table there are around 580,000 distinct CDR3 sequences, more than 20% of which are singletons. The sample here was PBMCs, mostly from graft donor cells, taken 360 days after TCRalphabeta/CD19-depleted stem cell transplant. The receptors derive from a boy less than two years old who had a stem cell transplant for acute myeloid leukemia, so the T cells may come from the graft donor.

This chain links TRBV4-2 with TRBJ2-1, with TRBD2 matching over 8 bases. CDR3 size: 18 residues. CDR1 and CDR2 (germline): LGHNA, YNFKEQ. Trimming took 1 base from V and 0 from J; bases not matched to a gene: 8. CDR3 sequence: CASSQAYPGGSSYNEQFF. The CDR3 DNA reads TGTGCCAGCAGCCAAGCTTATCCGGGGGGGAGCTCCTACAATGAGCAGTTCTTC.

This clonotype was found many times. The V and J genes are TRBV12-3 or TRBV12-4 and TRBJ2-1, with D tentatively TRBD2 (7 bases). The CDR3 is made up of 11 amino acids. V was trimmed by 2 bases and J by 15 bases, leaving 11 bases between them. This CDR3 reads CASSLTGGLFF. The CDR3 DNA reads TGTGCCAGCAGTTTAACCGGGGGGCTGTTCTTC.